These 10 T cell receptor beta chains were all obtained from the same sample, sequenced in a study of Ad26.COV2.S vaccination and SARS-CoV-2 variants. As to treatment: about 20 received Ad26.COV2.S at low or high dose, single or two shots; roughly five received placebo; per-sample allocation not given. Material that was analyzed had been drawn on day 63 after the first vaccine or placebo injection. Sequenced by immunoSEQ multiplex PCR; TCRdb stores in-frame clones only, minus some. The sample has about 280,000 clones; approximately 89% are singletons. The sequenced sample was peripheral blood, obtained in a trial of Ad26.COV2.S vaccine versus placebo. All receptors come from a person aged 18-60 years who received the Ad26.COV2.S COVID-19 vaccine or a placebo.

The CDR3 loop reads CASSLLGSGNMNTEAFF. DNA of the CDR3: TGTGCCAGCAGCTTGCTAGGATCGGGGAATATGAACACTGAAGCTTTCTTT. V usage is TRBV5-6 and J usage is TRBJ1-1; D is unclear. This CDR3 is 17 amino acids long. V was pared by 1 base and J by 0 bases, with 16 bases between. Germline CDR1 SGHDT, CDR2 YYEEEE.

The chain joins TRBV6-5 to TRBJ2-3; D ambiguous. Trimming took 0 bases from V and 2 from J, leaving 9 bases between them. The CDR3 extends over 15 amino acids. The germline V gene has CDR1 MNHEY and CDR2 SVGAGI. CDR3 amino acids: CASSYSGRFTDTQYF. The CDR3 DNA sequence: TGTGCCAGCAGTTACTCGGGCAGATTCACAGATACGCAGTATTTT.

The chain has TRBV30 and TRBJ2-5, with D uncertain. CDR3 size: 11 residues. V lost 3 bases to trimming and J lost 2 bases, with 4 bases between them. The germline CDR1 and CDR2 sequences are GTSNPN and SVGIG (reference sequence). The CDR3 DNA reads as TGTGCCTGGAGAGGACAAGAGACCCAGTACTTC. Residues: CAWRGQETQYF.

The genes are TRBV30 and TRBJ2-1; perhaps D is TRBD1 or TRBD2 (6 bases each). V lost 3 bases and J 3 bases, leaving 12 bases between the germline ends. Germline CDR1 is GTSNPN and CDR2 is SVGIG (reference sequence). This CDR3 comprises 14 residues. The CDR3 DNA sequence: TGTGCCTGGAGCTGGGGGGCGGTCTACAATGAGCAGTTCTTC. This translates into CAWSWGAVYNEQFF.

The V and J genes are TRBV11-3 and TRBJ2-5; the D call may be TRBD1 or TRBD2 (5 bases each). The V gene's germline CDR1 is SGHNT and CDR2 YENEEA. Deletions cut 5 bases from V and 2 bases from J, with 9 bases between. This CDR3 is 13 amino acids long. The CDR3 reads CASSPRGQETQYF. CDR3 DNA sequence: TGTGCCAGCAGCCCGAGGGGACAAGAGACCCAGTACTTC. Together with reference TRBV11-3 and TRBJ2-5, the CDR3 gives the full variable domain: EAGVVQSPRYKIIEKKQPVAFWCNPISGHNTLYWYLQNLGQGPELLIRYENEEAVDDSQLPKDRFSAERLKGVDSTLKIQPAELGDSAVYLCASSPRGQETQYFGPGTRLLVL.

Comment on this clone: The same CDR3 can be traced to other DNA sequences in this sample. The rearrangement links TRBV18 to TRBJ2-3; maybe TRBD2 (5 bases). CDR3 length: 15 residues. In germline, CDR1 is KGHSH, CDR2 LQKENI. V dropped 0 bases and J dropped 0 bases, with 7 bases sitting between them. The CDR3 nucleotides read TGTGCCAGCTCACCACCCGGACTGAGCACAGATACGCAGTATTTT. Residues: CASSPPGLSTDTQYF.

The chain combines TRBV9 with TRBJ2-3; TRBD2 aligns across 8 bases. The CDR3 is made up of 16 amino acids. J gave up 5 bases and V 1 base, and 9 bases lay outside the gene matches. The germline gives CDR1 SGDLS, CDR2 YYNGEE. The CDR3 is CASSVYGGARGDTQYF. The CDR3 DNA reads TGTGCCAGCAGCGTATACGGGGGGGCCAGGGGAGATACGCAGTATTTT. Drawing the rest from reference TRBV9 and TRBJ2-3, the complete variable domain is DSGVTQTPKHLITATGQRVTLRCSPRSGDLSVYWYQQSLDQGLQFLIQYYNGEERAKGNILERFSAQQFPDLHSELNLSSLELGDSALYFCASSVYGGARGDTQYFGPGTRLTVL.

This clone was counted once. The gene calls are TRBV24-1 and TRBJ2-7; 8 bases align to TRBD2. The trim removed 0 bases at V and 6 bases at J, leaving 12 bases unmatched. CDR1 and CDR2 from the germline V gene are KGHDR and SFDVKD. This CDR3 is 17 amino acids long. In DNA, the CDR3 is TGTGCCACCAGTGATTTGCGGGGGGGCCCTTGGGACGGCGAGCAGTACTTC. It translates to CATSDLRGGPWDGEQYF.

The CDR3 DNA is TGTGCCAGCAGCTTAGAAGGGGCAGGACTCTCTGGGGCCAACGTCCTGACTTTC. As protein: CASSLEGAGLSGANVLTF. The rearrangement joins TRBV7-2 to TRBJ2-6; D could derive from TRBD1 or TRBD2 (5 bases each). Germline lookup yields CDR1 SGHTA and CDR2 FQGNSA. CDR3 length: 18 amino acids. With 1 base removed from V and 0 bases from J, the gap between germline ends came to 13 bases.

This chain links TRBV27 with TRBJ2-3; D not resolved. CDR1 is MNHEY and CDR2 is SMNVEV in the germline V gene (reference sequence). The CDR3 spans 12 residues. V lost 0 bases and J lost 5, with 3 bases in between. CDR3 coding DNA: TGTGCCAGCAGTTTATCCCTAGATACGCAGTATTTT. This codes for CASSLSLDTQYF.